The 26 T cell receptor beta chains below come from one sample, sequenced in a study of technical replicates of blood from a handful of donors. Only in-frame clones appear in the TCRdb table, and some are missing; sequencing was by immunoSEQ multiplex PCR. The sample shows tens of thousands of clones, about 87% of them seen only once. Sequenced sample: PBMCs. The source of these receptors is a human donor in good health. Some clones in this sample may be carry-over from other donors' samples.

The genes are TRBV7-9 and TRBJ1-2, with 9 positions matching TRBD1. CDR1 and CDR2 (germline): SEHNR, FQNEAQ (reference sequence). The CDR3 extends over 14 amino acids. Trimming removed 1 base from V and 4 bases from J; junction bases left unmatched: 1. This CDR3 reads CASSLEGQGYGYTF. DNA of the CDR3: TGTGCCAGCAGCTTAGAGGGACAGGGCTATGGCTACACCTTC.

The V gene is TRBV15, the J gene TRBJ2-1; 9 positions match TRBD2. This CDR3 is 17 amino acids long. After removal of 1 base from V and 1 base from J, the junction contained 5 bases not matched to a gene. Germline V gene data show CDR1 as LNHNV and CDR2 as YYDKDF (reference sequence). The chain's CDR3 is CATSRGASGISYNEQFF. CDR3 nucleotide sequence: TGTGCCACCAGCAGAGGTGCTAGCGGGATATCCTACAATGAGCAGTTCTTC.

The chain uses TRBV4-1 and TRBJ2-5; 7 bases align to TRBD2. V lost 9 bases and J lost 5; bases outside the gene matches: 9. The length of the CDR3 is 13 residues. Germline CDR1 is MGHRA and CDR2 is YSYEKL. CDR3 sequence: CASAWGGRETQYF. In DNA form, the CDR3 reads TGCGCCAGTGCCTGGGGGGGTCGGGAGACCCAGTACTTC.

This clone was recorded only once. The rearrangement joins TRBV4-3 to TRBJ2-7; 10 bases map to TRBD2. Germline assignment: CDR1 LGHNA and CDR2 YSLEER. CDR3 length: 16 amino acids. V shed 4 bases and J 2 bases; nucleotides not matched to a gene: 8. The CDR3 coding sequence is TGCGCCAGCAGCCGGGATCTAGGACTAGCGGCCTACGAGCAGTACTTC. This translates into CASSRDLGLAAYEQYF.

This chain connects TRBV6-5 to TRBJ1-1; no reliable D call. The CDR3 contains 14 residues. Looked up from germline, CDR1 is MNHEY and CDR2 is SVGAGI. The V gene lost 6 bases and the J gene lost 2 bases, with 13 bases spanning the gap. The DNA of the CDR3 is TGTGCCAGCAGCGCGAAGAAGAGTAACACTGAAGCTTTCTTT. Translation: CASSAKKSNTEAFF.

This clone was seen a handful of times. CDR3: CASSSTQGPNEQFF. The CDR3 DNA is TGTGCCAGCAGCTCGACGCAGGGGCCCAATGAGCAGTTCTTC. The rearrangement joins TRBV7-9 to TRBJ2-1; TRBD1 is a possible D gene (6 bases). V was clipped by 4 bases and J by 6 bases, with 13 bases between them. There are 14 residues in the CDR3. Germline assignment: CDR1 SEHNR and CDR2 FQNEAQ (reference sequence).

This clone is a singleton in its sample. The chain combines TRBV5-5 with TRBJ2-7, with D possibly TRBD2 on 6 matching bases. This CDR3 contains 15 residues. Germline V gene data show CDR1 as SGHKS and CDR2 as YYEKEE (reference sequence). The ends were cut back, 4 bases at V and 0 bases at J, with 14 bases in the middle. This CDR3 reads CASSESPSDSYEQYF. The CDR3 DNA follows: TGTGCCAGCAGCGAGAGCCCTAGCGACTCCTACGAGCAGTACTTC.

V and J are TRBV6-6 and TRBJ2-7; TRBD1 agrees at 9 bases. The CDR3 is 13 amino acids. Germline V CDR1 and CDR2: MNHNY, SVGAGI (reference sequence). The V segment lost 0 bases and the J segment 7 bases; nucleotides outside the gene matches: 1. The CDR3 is CASSYSDRGEQYF. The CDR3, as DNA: TGTGCCAGCAGTTACTCGGACAGGGGTGAGCAGTACTTC.

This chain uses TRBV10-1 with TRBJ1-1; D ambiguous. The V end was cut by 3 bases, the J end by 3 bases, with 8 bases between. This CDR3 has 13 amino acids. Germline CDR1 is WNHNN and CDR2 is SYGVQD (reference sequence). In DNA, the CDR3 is TGCGCCAGCAGTGACTGGGCCTACACTGAAGCTTTCTTT. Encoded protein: CASSDWAYTEAFF.

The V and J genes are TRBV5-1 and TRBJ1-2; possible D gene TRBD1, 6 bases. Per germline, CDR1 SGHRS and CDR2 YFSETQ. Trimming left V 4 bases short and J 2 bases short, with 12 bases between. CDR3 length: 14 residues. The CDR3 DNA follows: TGCGCCAGCAGCGGTTCGCAGGGGAACTATGGCTACACCTTC. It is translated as CASSGSQGNYGYTF.

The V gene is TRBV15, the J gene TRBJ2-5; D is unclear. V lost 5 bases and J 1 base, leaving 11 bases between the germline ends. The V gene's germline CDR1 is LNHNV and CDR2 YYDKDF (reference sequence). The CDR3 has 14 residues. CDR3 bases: TGTGCCACCAGCTACCCCGAACTCCAAGAGACCCAGTACTTC. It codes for CATSYPELQETQYF.

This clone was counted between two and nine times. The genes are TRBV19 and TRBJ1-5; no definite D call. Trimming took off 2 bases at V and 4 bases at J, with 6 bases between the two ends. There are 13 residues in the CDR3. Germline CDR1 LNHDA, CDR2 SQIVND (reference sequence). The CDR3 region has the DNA TGTGCCAGTAGTATAATCGGGAATCAGCCCCAGCATTTT. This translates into CASSIIGNQPQHF.

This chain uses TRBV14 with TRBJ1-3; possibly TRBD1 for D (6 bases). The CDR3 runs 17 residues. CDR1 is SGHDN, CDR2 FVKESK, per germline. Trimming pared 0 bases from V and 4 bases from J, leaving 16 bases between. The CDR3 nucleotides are TGTGCCAGCAGCCAAGATTTGGGACAAATTGTAGGAAACACCATATATTTT. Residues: CASSQDLGQIVGNTIYF.

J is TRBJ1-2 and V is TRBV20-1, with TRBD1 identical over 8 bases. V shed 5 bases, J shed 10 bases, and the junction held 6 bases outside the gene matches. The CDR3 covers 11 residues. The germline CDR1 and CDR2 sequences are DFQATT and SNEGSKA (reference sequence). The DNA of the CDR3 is TGCAGTGCTGCCGGGACAGGTGACTACACCTTC. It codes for CSAAGTGDYTF.

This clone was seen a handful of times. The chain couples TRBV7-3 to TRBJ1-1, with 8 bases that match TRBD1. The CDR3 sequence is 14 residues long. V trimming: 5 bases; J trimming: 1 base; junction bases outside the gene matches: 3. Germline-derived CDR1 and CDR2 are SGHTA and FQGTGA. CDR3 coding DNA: TGTGCCAGCAGCCAACAGGGGGGGAACACTGAAGCTTTCTTT. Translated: CASSQQGGNTEAFF.

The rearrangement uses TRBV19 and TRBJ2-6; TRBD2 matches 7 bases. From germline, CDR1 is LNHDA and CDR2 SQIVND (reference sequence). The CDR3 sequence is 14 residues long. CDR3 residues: CAGRASSGANVLTF. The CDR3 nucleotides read TGTGCGGGGAGGGCCTCCTCTGGGGCCAACGTCCTGACTTTC. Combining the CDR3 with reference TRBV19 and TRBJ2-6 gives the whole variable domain DGGITQSPKYLFRKEGQNVTLSCEQNLNHDAMYWYRQDPGQGLRLIYYSQIVNDFQKGDIAEGYSVSREKKESFPLTVTSAQKNPTAFYLCAGRASSGANVLTFGAGSRLTVL.

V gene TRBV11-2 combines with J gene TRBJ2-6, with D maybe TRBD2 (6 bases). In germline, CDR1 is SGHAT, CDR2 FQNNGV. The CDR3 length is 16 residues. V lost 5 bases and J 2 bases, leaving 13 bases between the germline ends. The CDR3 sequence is CASSKSGGTGANVLTF. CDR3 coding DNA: TGTGCCAGCAGCAAGTCGGGCGGGACTGGGGCCAACGTCCTGACTTTC.

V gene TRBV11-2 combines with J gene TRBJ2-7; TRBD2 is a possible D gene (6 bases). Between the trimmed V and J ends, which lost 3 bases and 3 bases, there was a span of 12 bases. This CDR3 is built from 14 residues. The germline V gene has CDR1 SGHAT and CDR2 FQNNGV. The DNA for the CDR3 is TGTGCCAGCAGCTTTGTCGGGAGTGGCTACGAGCAGTACTTC. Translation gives CASSFVGSGYEQYF.

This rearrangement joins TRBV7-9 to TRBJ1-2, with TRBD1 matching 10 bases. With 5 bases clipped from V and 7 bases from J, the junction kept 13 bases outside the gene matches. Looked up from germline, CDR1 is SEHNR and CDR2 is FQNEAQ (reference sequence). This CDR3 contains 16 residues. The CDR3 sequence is CASSPAAGQGLGGYTF. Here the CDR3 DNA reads TGTGCCAGCAGCCCGGCCGCGGGACAGGGGCTGGGTGGCTACACCTTC.

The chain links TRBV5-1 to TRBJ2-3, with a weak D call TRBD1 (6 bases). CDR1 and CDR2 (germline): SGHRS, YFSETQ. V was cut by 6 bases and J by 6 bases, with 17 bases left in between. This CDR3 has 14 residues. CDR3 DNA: TGCGCCAGCACCCCAAGGGAAAGGGGGGATACGCAGTATTTT. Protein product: CASTPRERGDTQYF.

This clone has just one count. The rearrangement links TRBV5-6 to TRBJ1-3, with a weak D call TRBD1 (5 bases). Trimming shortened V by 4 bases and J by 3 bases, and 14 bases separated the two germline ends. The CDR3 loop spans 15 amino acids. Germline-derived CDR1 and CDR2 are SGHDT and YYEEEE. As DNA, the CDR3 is TGTGCCAGCAGCACACGCGCGGGGCGTGGAAACACCATATATTTT. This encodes CASSTRAGRGNTIYF.

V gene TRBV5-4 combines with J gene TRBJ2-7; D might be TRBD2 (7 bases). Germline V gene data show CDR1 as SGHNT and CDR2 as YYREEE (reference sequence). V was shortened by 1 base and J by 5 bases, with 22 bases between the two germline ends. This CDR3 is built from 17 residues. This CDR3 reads CASSLPKGGKNSNEQYF. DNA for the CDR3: TGTGCCAGCAGCTTGCCTAAGGGGGGGAAGAATTCCAACGAGCAGTACTTC.

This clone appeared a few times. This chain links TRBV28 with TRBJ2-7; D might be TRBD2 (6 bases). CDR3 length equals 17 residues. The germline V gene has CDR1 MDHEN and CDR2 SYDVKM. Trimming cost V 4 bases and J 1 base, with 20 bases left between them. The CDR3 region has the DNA TGTGCCAGCAGTTCAAACCGGCAAGCGGCGGGATCCTACGAGCAGTACTTC. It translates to CASSSNRQAAGSYEQYF.

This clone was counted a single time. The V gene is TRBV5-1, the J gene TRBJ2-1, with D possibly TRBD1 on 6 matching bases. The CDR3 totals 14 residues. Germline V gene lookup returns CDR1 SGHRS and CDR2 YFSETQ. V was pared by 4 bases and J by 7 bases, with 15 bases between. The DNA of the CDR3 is TGCGCCAGCAGCGAGGGAAGGGGGAATAATGAGCAGTTCTTC. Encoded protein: CASSEGRGNNEQFF.

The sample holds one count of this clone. The CDR3 is CASSAGRRSSYNEQFF. CDR3 in DNA: TGTGCCAGCAGTGCGGGACGCCGGAGCTCCTACAATGAGCAGTTCTTC. V and J are TRBV7-9 and TRBJ2-1; a possible D gene is TRBD2 (6 bases). Germline lookup yields CDR1 SEHNR and CDR2 FQNEAQ (reference sequence). The V end lost 6 bases, the J end lost 0 bases, and 15 bases lay between the germline ends. The CDR3 spans 16 residues.

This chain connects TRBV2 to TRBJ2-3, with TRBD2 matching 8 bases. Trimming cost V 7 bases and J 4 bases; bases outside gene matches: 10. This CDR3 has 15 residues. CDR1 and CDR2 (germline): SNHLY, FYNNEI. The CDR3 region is CASTRQPGGADTQYF. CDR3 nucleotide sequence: TGTGCCAGCACCCGCCAACCGGGAGGGGCAGATACGCAGTATTTT. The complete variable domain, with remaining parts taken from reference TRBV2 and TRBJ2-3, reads EPEVTQTPSHQVTQMGQEVILRCVPISNHLYFYWYRQILGQKVEFLVSFYNNEISEKSEIFDDQFSVERPDGSNFTLKIRSTKLEDSAMYFCASTRQPGGADTQYFGPGTRLTVL.